A single sample gave rise to the 23 T cell receptor beta chains below, sequenced in a study of cytomegalovirus exposure and HLA in healthy donors. Assay: immunoSEQ multiplex PCR; the TCRdb copy retains only in-frame clones and omits some. Among 200,000 to 300,000 clones listed, 90% were seen once. Sequenced sample: PBMCs. Receptors originate from a woman under 40 in good health and CMV-seronegative.

V usage is TRBV30 and J usage is TRBJ1-2; the D gene is possibly TRBD1 (5 bases). V shed 4 bases and J shed 4 bases, with 16 bases lying between them. From germline, CDR1 is GTSNPN and CDR2 SVGIG (reference sequence). This CDR3 is built from 14 residues. This CDR3 reads CAWKTEGAFYGYTF. CDR3 DNA: TGTGCCTGGAAAACCGAAGGGGCCTTCTATGGCTACACCTTC.

This CDR3 is CASKRTSGANVLTF. The CDR3 DNA reads as TGTGCCAGTAAGCGAACCTCTGGGGCCAACGTCCTGACTTTC. The chain recombines TRBV14 with TRBJ2-6; the D is unclear. With 9 bases removed from V and 0 bases from J, the gap between germline ends came to 9 bases. Germline values: CDR1 SGHDN, CDR2 FVKESK. CDR3 length equals 14 residues. Looking up the rest from reference TRBV14 and TRBJ2-6 gives the full variable domain: EAGVTQFPSHSVIEKGQTVTLRCDPISGHDNLYWYRRVMGKEIKFLLHFVKESKQDESGMPNNRFLAERTGGTYSTLKVQPAELEDSGVYFCASKRTSGANVLTFGAGSRLTVL.

The rearrangement links TRBV9 to TRBJ2-7; weak D call: TRBD1 (6 bases). The V end was cut by 0 bases, the J end by 3 bases, with 13 bases between. Germline V lookup: CDR1 SGDLS, CDR2 YYNGEE. The CDR3 is 15 residues long. CDR3 DNA sequence: TGTGCCAGCAGCGTAGGGCAGGGGTACTACTACGAGCAGTACTTC. Its protein product is CASSVGQGYYYEQYF.

The chain has TRBV5-1 and TRBJ2-5; 7 bases match TRBD1. Germline CDR1 is SGHRS and CDR2 is YFSETQ. Losses at the gene ends were 4 bases for V and 1 base for J; bases not matched to a gene: 7. There are 15 residues in the CDR3. The CDR3 DNA reads as TGCGCCAGCAGCGAACAGGGGACGGGCCAAGAGACCCAGTACTTC. It encodes CASSEQGTGQETQYF.

CDR3 bases: TGTGCCAGCAGCAGAGGGGTGGAAGCGGGAGGGCCAAAAGCCTACGAGCAGTACTTC. Its protein is CASSRGVEAGGPKAYEQYF. J is TRBJ2-7 and V is TRBV9, with 10 positions matching TRBD2. The CDR3 runs 19 residues. The germline CDR1 and CDR2 sequences are SGDLS and YYNGEE. J lost 2 bases, V lost 4 bases, and 18 bases had no gene match.

The chain is built from TRBV5-1 and TRBJ2-2; D uncertain. The V end lost 1 base, the J end lost 7 bases, and 2 bases lay between the germline ends. This CDR3 is built from 11 residues. The germline V gene has CDR1 SGHRS and CDR2 YFSETQ. The CDR3 protein is CASSLNGELFF. CDR3 nucleotides: TGCGCCAGCAGCTTGAACGGGGAGCTGTTTTTT.

The rearrangement links TRBV6-6 to TRBJ1-1, with D perhaps TRBD1 (6 bases). Trimming pared 6 bases from V and 4 bases from J, leaving 15 bases between. The germline CDR1 and CDR2 sequences are MNHNY and SVGAGI (reference sequence). This CDR3 is built from 14 residues. The CDR3 DNA reads TGTGCCAGCAGGACGGGGGGGGCTGTCACTGAAGCTTTCTTT. This codes for CASRTGGAVTEAFF.

The J gene is TRBJ2-1, the V gene TRBV7-9, with D perhaps matching TRBD1 (5 bases). V lost 1 base, J lost 3 bases, and 7 bases lay in between. Germline CDR1 and CDR2: SEHNR and FQNEAQ (reference sequence). This CDR3 is built from 14 residues. CDR3 bases: TGTGCCAGCAGCTTAGTACAGGACTACAATGAGCAGTTCTTC. Protein: CASSLVQDYNEQFF.

The chain employs TRBV7-6 and TRBJ2-7; TRBD1 might be the D (6 bases). The CDR3 spans 16 residues. Germline V gene sequence: CDR1 SGHVS, CDR2 FNYEAQ. The V end lost 1 base, the J end lost 2 bases, and 15 bases lay between the germline ends. CDR3 DNA: TGTGCCAGCAGCTTAGGAGAGGACAGCAAACCCTACGAGCAGTACTTC. Its translation is CASSLGEDSKPYEQYF.

The V gene is TRBV9, the J gene TRBJ2-3; a weak D match, TRBD2 (7 bases). The germline V gene has CDR1 SGDLS and CDR2 YYNGEE. The CDR3 contains 16 residues. V was trimmed by 0 bases and J by 0 bases, leaving 11 bases between them. For the CDR3, the DNA is TGTGCCAGCAGCGTAGCCGGGGGGCCGAGCACAGATACGCAGTATTTT. This sequence encodes CASSVAGGPSTDTQYF.

This clone was observed a few times. The chain joins TRBV6-1 to TRBJ2-7; D ambiguous. Germline CDR1 MNHNS, CDR2 SASEGT. The CDR3 is 11 residues long. The V end lost 11 bases, the J end lost 3 bases, and 11 bases lay between the germline ends. CDR3: CASLGYYEQYF. CDR3 nucleotides: TGTGCCTCCCTGGGGTACTACGAGCAGTACTTC.

This chain joins TRBV9 and TRBJ2-7; D gene uncertain. Germline V gene data show CDR1 as SGDLS and CDR2 as YYNGEE. The CDR3 loop spans 14 amino acids. V lost 0 bases, J lost 4 bases, and 11 bases lay in between. The CDR3 nucleotides read TGTGCCAGCAGCGTAGAAGGGCACCCTTACGAGCAGTACTTC. Translating gives CASSVEGHPYEQYF.

V usage is TRBV6-1 and J usage is TRBJ2-2; D ambiguous. This CDR3 contains 13 residues. The V end lost 8 bases, the J end lost 0 bases, and 7 bases lay between the germline ends. Germline CDR1 is MNHNS and CDR2 is SASEGT. In DNA form, the CDR3 reads TGTGCCAGCGTCAGGCCGAACACCGGGGAGCTGTTTTTT. Its translation: CASVRPNTGELFF.

The chain combines TRBV2 with TRBJ2-1, with a tentative D call TRBD2 (6 bases). Per germline, CDR1 SNHLY and CDR2 FYNNEI. CDR3 length: 15 amino acids. Trimming pared 5 bases from V and 2 bases from J, leaving 13 bases between. The CDR3 loop is CASSSTSRAYNEQFF. CDR3 coding DNA: TGTGCCAGCAGTAGTACTAGCAGAGCCTACAATGAGCAGTTCTTC.

V gene TRBV7-9 combines with J gene TRBJ2-5; D call uncertain. This CDR3 comprises 15 residues. V was clipped by 1 base and J by 2 bases, with 11 bases between them. The germline CDR1 and CDR2 sequences are SEHNR and FQNEAQ (reference sequence). The CDR3 DNA follows: TGTGCCAGCAGCTTAGGCGTAGGGATACAAGAGACCCAGTACTTC. Residues: CASSLGVGIQETQYF.

The rearrangement joins TRBV19 to TRBJ1-1, with unresolved D. Germline V gene data show CDR1 as LNHDA and CDR2 as SQIVND (reference sequence). The CDR3 covers 14 residues. V gave up 6 bases and J gave up 0 bases, with 11 bases separating them. CDR3 region: CASSISIMNTEAFF. CDR3 DNA: TGTGCCAGTAGCATATCCATTATGAACACTGAAGCTTTCTTT.

This sequence joins TRBV13 and TRBJ2-3; 9 bases line up with TRBD2. The J segment lost 4 bases and the V segment lost 8 bases, leaving 16 bases of the junction unmatched. Germline V CDR1 and CDR2: PRHDT, FYEKMQ (reference sequence). There are 17 residues in the CDR3. CDR3 loop: CASDGPPGTSIADTQYF. The CDR3 nucleotides are TGTGCCAGCGATGGGCCCCCCGGGACTAGCATCGCAGATACGCAGTATTTT.

The rearrangement joins TRBV4-1 to TRBJ2-7, with D perhaps TRBD1 (5 bases). Germline CDR1 is MGHRA and CDR2 is YSYEKL. This CDR3 has 15 residues. The V end was cut by 3 bases, the J end by 3 bases, with 15 bases between. CDR3 amino acids: CASSQTLDSYYEQYF. The CDR3 DNA is TGCGCCAGCAGCCAGACCCTCGACAGTTACTACGAGCAGTACTTC.

V usage is TRBV25-1 and J usage is TRBJ2-7; a possible D gene is TRBD1 (5 bases). The CDR3 runs to 14 residues. Germline loops: CDR1 MGHDK, CDR2 SYGVNS. Between the trimmed V and J ends, which lost 4 bases and 5 bases, there was a span of 15 bases. The CDR3 loop is CASSVSGKTHEQYF. CDR3 sequence (DNA): TGTGCCAGCAGTGTTTCAGGGAAAACGCACGAGCAGTACTTC.

The chain is built from TRBV6-6 and TRBJ1-5, with unresolved D. V was pared by 6 bases and J by 2 bases, with 17 bases between. The CDR3 loop spans 16 amino acids. Germline CDR1 MNHNY, CDR2 SVGAGI (reference sequence). CDR3 amino acids: CASRSGYGHGNQPQHF. CDR3 DNA sequence: TGTGCCAGCAGATCAGGTTACGGCCATGGCAATCAGCCCCAGCATTTT.

The chain is built from TRBV6-5 and TRBJ1-1, with D maybe TRBD1 (5 bases). The germline gives CDR1 MNHEY, CDR2 SVGAGI. The CDR3 sequence is 14 residues long. Trimming removed 6 bases from V and 5 bases from J, with 16 bases in between. In DNA form, the CDR3 reads TGTGCCAGCAGACCCGACAGAAGTCGGACTGAAGCTTTCTTT. This gives the protein CASRPDRSRTEAFF.

The chain combines TRBV28 with TRBJ1-5; the D is unclear. V was clipped by 1 base and J by 7 bases, with 14 bases between them. Germline V gene lookup returns CDR1 MDHEN and CDR2 SYDVKM. The CDR3 has 15 amino acids. CDR3: CASSLSAPLGQPQHF. The CDR3, as DNA: TGTGCCAGCAGTTTATCGGCCCCTCTAGGACAGCCCCAGCATTTT. Supplemented by reference TRBV28 and TRBJ1-5, the full variable domain reads DVKVTQSSRYLVKRTGEKVFLECVQDMDHENMFWYRQDPGLGLRLIYFSYDVKMKEKGDIPEGYSVSREKKERFSLILESASTNQTSMYLCASSLSAPLGQPQHFGDGTRLSIL.

V gene TRBV7-9 combines with J gene TRBJ2-7; perhaps TRBD1 as D (5 bases). Trimming took off 4 bases at V and 4 bases at J, with 17 bases between the two ends. This CDR3 is built from 15 residues. The germline V gene encodes CDR1 SEHNR and CDR2 FQNEAQ (reference sequence). The DNA of the CDR3 is TGTGCCAGCAGCTCCCCGACAGAAGAATCATACGAGCAGTACTTC. Translated: CASSSPTEESYEQYF.